The present T cell receptor beta chain was sequenced within a study of Graves' ophthalmopathy and Graves' hyperthyroidism. Study-wide results and limits: Clonotypes were expanded in thyroid at above 0.001 frequency, and most also appeared in blood.

RNA transcripts served as template for amplifying TCR beta CDR3 sequences. The workflow started with a first-round RT-PCR run with HTBI primers and then moved on to a second-round multiplex PCR. TCRdb analysed the multiplex PCR reads with MiXCR anew, one entry per CDR3 protein. Of approximately 540,000 distinct CDR3 sequences in the sample, under 45% are singletons; the top ten hold about 4.2%. This clonotype was counted ten times or more. Its target is not known. V lost 5 bases, J lost 3 bases, and 5 bases stayed unmatched. CDR3 length: 15 amino acids. Germline CDR1 reads SQVTM; CDR2 reads ANQGSEA. The J gene is TRBJ2-3, the V gene TRBV29-1; 13 bases fit TRBD2. The sequence came from an adult man with Graves' hyperthyroidism. Source material: peripheral blood or thyroid tissue (not recorded which). The CDR3 bases are TGCAGCGTTTCGTCGACTAGCGGGAGGACAGATACGCAGTATTTT. Protein sequence: CSVSSTSGRTDTQYF.